The clone carrying this TCR beta chain was counted a single time. Its antigen remains unknown. The germline V gene encodes CDR1 MNHEY and CDR2 SMNVEV (reference sequence). Trimming took off 5 bases at V and 1 base at J, with 9 bases between the two ends. This CDR3 comprises 13 residues. Method: immunoSEQ multiplex PCR; TCRdb's copy keeps in-frame clones and lacks some. The table includes around 60,000 clones, roughly 90% detected once. This sample was included in a study of T cell responses to AZD1222 COVID-19 vaccine. Study outcomes and limitations: Following two doses of AZD1222, Spike-specific TCR breadth and depth rose. The study identified only six AZD1222 recipients as seropositive at baseline. Repertoires were obtained solely post-peak T cell response.

The clonotype originates from an adult in good health. This chain connects TRBV27 to TRBJ2-7; tentatively, D is TRBD1 or TRBD2 (5 bases each). The sequenced sample was peripheral blood, obtained on day 0 of AZD1222 vaccination. The CDR3 region has the DNA TGTGCCAGCAGTCTAGGGACGTCCTACGAGCAGTACTTC. The encoded protein is CASSLGTSYEQYF.